This entry lists 25 T cell receptor beta chains sequenced from one sample in a study of early T cells in non-severe SARS-CoV-2 infection. MiXCR, applied by TCRdb to the 5' RACE reads, yields one record per CDR3 protein. The sample records 98,000 or so distinct CDR3 sequences, more than 10% being singletons. Sequenced here: whole blood, sampled at baseline. The receptors shown here come from an adult who was a healthcare worker with PCR-confirmed SARS-CoV-2 infection or an uninfected control (not recorded which).

J is TRBJ2-5 and V is TRBV12-3 or TRBV12-4; unclear D gene. The CDR3 has 12 residues. V lost 2 bases and J lost 5, with 6 bases in between. The CDR3 nucleotides are TGTGCCAGCAGTTTAAGTCGGGAGACCCAGTACTTC. Its translation is CASSLSRETQYF.

This clonotype was observed at least ten times. The chain employs TRBV29-1 and TRBJ1-1; D gene ambiguous. Germline loops: CDR1 SQVTM, CDR2 ANQGSEA. The length of the CDR3 is 10 residues. Trimming cost V 7 bases and J 1 base, with 4 bases left between them. CDR3 region: CSARNTEAFF. For the CDR3, the DNA is TGCAGCGCACGGAACACTGAAGCTTTCTTT.

This chain uses TRBV18 with TRBJ1-5; weak D call: TRBD1 (5 bases). The germline V and J ends were trimmed by 4 bases and 0 bases, with 13 bases remaining between them. The CDR3 has 16 amino acids. Per the germline V gene, CDR1 is KGHSH and CDR2 is LQKENI. The DNA for the CDR3 is TGTGCCAGCTCACGTTCTATGGGGCTTAGCAATCAGCCCCAGCATTTT. Translation: CASSRSMGLSNQPQHF.

In this sample, this clonotype turned up many times. The chain has TRBV27 and TRBJ2-7; D remains ambiguous. V was cut by 3 bases and J by 2 bases, with 11 bases left in between. The CDR3 is made up of 14 amino acids. Germline loops: CDR1 MNHEY, CDR2 SMNVEV (reference sequence). CDR3 DNA sequence: TGTGCCAGCAGTTTCCCCAGGATCACCTACGAGCAGTACTTC. It codes for CASSFPRITYEQYF.

There are many counts of this clonotype. The chain joins TRBV5-1 to TRBJ1-1; D not certain. This CDR3 region has 13 residues. V lost 7 bases, J lost 1 base, and 11 bases lay in between. Per germline, CDR1 SGHRS and CDR2 YFSETQ. CDR3 nucleotide sequence: TGCGCCAGCCGCCCAGCGGGGAACACTGAAGCTTTCTTT. Protein sequence: CASRPAGNTEAFF.

The chain recombines TRBV12-3 or TRBV12-4 with TRBJ2-3; 9 nucleotides line up with TRBD2. The V gene end was trimmed by 1 base and the J gene end by 0 bases; junction bases not matched to a gene: 11. The CDR3 sequence is 19 residues long. CDR3 nucleotides: TGTGCCAGCAGTTTAGGTTCCAGCGGGAGGACCTATAGCACAGATACGCAGTATTTT. It encodes CASSLGSSGRTYSTDTQYF.

This clonotype appeared many times. The chain couples TRBV7-9 to TRBJ1-2, with 9 bases that match TRBD1. Germline V gene sequence: CDR1 SEHNR, CDR2 FQNEAQ (reference sequence). V shed 5 bases, J shed 0 bases, and the junction held 19 bases outside the gene matches. This CDR3 has 20 residues. CDR3 bases: TGTGCCAGCAGCGCAGAGGACAGGGGATGGACCAGGCCCTCTAACTATGGCTACACCTTC. It is translated as CASSAEDRGWTRPSNYGYTF.

This clonotype was detected only a few times. This chain links TRBV12-3 or TRBV12-4 with TRBJ2-3; TRBD2 aligns across 9 bases. Losses at the gene ends were 3 bases for V and 7 bases for J; bases not matched to a gene: 11. This CDR3 is built from 16 residues. In DNA, the CDR3 is TGTGCCAGCAGTTTCGAGTCTAGCGGGATCTCGAATACGCAGTATTTT. As protein: CASSFESSGISNTQYF.

This clonotype was picked up a small number of times. The genes are TRBV28 and TRBJ1-1; 7 positions agree with TRBD1. V lost 8 bases and J lost 1; bases outside the gene matches: 13. The CDR3 contains 16 residues. CDR1 and CDR2 from the germline V gene are MDHEN and SYDVKM. DNA for the CDR3: TGTGCCAGCGGCTCAGCAGGAAGGGGGCGGAACACTGAAGCTTTCTTT. It translates to CASGSAGRGRNTEAFF.

This clonotype was seen repeatedly, ten times or more. This rearrangement joins TRBV20-1 to TRBJ2-2, with a tentative D call TRBD2 (5 bases). V was shortened by 2 bases and J by 3 bases, with 10 bases between the two germline ends. CDR1 DFQATT and CDR2 SNEGSKA come from the germline V gene (reference sequence). CDR3 length equals 14 residues. CDR3 sequence reads: CSARPARDTGELFF. The CDR3 coding sequence is TGCAGTGCTAGACCAGCGAGGGACACCGGGGAGCTGTTTTTT.

This chain joins TRBV6-5 and TRBJ2-3; 7 nucleotides match TRBD1. The CDR3 has 13 residues. CDR1 and CDR2 (germline): MNHEY, SVGAGI. The trim removed 5 bases at V and 6 bases at J, leaving 5 bases unmatched. CDR3 nucleotides: TGTGCCAGCAGTCCCAACAGGGGCGATACGCAGTATTTT. Translation: CASSPNRGDTQYF.

V usage is TRBV20-1 and J usage is TRBJ2-7, with D possibly being TRBD2 (6 bases). V lost 0 bases and J lost 0, with 9 bases in between. CDR1 and CDR2 (germline): DFQATT, SNEGSKA (reference sequence). CDR3 size: 14 residues. This chain's CDR3 is CSARDRRGSYEQYF. The CDR3 bases are TGCAGTGCTAGAGATAGGAGGGGCTCCTACGAGCAGTACTTC.

This clonotype was counted a few times. The chain joins TRBV30 to TRBJ2-7; D gene uncertain. Germline V lookup: CDR1 GTSNPN, CDR2 SVGIG (reference sequence). The CDR3 extends over 14 amino acids. Deletions cut 1 base from V and 5 bases from J, with 15 bases between. CDR3 sequence reads: CAWSGAPRRDEQYF. The CDR3 DNA follows: TGTGCCTGGAGTGGGGCCCCTAGGAGAGACGAGCAGTACTTC.

The table lists this clonotype with many counts. In DNA, the CDR3 is TGTGCCAGCAGTTTTGGAGCCTGGAGAGATACGCAGTATTTT. This codes for CASSFGAWRDTQYF. The genes are TRBV6-8 and TRBJ2-3; D is unclear. Germline-derived CDR1 and CDR2 are MNHGY and SAAAGT. The CDR3 has 14 amino acids. Trimming stripped 4 bases from V and 5 bases from J, with 13 bases between.

The gene calls are TRBV7-9 and TRBJ2-3, with TRBD1 identical over 8 bases. Trimming removed 5 bases from V and 0 bases from J; junction bases left unmatched: 10. The CDR3 is 17 residues long. From germline, CDR1 is SEHNR and CDR2 FQNEAQ (reference sequence). The DNA of the CDR3 is TGTGCCAGCAGCCACAAAGGCGGGGACAGGAGCACAGATACGCAGTATTTT. It translates to CASSHKGGDRSTDTQYF.

This clonotype was counted between two and nine times. The chain is built from TRBV28 and TRBJ2-7; tentatively, D is TRBD2 (6 bases). This CDR3 has 14 amino acids. Trimming removed 7 bases at V and 0 bases at J, with 13 bases between. Germline values: CDR1 MDHEN, CDR2 SYDVKM. CDR3 protein: CASTRRGYSYEQYF. DNA of the CDR3: TGTGCCAGCACCCGGAGGGGATACTCCTACGAGCAGTACTTC.

This clonotype was counted many times. This sequence joins TRBV28 and TRBJ2-7; possible D gene TRBD1, 5 bases. Trimming removed 3 bases from V and 3 bases from J, with 15 bases in between. CDR1 and CDR2 (germline): MDHEN, SYDVKM. The CDR3 length is 15 residues. The CDR3 loop is CASSFHGAGRYEQYF. As DNA, the CDR3 is TGTGCCAGCAGTTTTCATGGTGCAGGGCGCTACGAGCAGTACTTC. Complete variable domain (other parts from reference TRBV28 and TRBJ2-7): DVKVTQSSRYLVKRTGEKVFLECVQDMDHENMFWYRQDPGLGLRLIYFSYDVKMKEKGDIPEGYSVSREKKERFSLILESASTNQTSMYLCASSFHGAGRYEQYFGPGTRLTVT.

The chain has TRBV29-1 and TRBJ2-3, with D perhaps TRBD1 (6 bases). Germline CDR1 is SQVTM and CDR2 is ANQGSEA. The CDR3 runs 11 residues. V shed 0 bases and J shed 9 bases, with 7 bases lying between them. CDR3 DNA sequence: TGCAGCGTTGAAGACAGGGGAACGCAGTATTTT. Translation gives CSVEDRGTQYF.

This clonotype was counted at least ten times. The junction differs from germline at one of its ends, possibly a read error. The chain is built from TRBV7-7 and TRBJ1-4; 9 positions agree with TRBD1. The CDR3 covers 16 residues. Germline CDR1 is SSHAT and CDR2 is FNYEAQ (reference sequence). CDR3 sequence: CASSSQPRDREVKLFF. The CDR3, as DNA: TGTGCTAGCAGCTCCCAACCCCGGGACAGGGAGGTAAAACTGTTTTTT.

The table lists this clonotype with many counts. This chain joins TRBV29-1 and TRBJ1-4; D unresolved. The length of the CDR3 is 13 residues. Germline V gene lookup returns CDR1 SQVTM and CDR2 ANQGSEA. V lost 6 bases and J 3 bases, leaving 11 bases between the germline ends. The CDR3 reads CSVSKQANEKLFF. The CDR3 DNA follows: TGCAGCGTCTCCAAGCAGGCTAATGAAAAACTGTTTTTT.

This clonotype has a handful of counts. The chain employs TRBV6-6 and TRBJ2-3; 11 bases are a match to TRBD2. With 2 bases clipped from V and 4 bases from J, the junction kept 2 bases outside the gene matches. Germline V CDR1 and CDR2: MNHNY, SVGAGI (reference sequence). This CDR3 comprises 15 residues. The CDR3 is CASSYGTSGADTQYF. The DNA of the CDR3 is TGTGCCAGCAGTTACGGGACTAGCGGAGCAGATACGCAGTATTTT.

The chain is built from TRBV29-1 and TRBJ2-5; a weak D match, TRBD1 (5 bases). The CDR3 length is 13 residues. CDR1 is SQVTM and CDR2 is ANQGSEA in the germline V gene. The V end was cut by 6 bases, the J end by 1 base, with 12 bases between. Here the CDR3 reads CSVPQGSQETQYF. The CDR3 DNA sequence: TGCAGCGTCCCCCAGGGAAGCCAAGAGACCCAGTACTTC.

This clonotype was seen many times. The chain recombines TRBV3-1 with TRBJ1-1, with a possible D match to TRBD1 (5 bases). CDR1 is LGHDT and CDR2 is YNNKEL in the germline V gene (reference sequence). The length of the CDR3 is 11 residues. Trimming removed 0 bases at V and 10 bases at J, with 6 bases between. Here the CDR3 reads CASSQDGGAFF. DNA for the CDR3: TGTGCCAGCAGCCAAGATGGGGGAGCTTTCTTT.

V gene TRBV20-1 combines with J gene TRBJ2-3; 9 bases agree with TRBD2. Germline values: CDR1 DFQATT, CDR2 SNEGSKA (reference sequence). Trimming took 3 bases from V and 4 from J; bases not matched to a gene: 11. This CDR3 has 16 residues. CDR3 bases: TGCAGTGCTAGGATCGGCGGCGGGGGGGCATCAGATACGCAGTATTTT. Translated, it gives CSARIGGGGASDTQYF.

This clonotype was detected a few times. The gene calls are TRBV5-6 and TRBJ2-7; 7 bases match TRBD2. CDR1 SGHDT and CDR2 YYEEEE come from the germline V gene. With V trimmed by 2 bases and J by 7 bases, 9 bases remained unmatched. The CDR3 extends over 14 amino acids. CDR3 in amino acids: CASSLRRELREQYF. In DNA form, the CDR3 reads TGTGCCAGCAGCTTAAGGCGGGAGTTAAGGGAGCAGTACTTC.